The rows below give T cell receptor beta chains drawn from one sample of a study of T cells in localized non-small cell lung cancer. The data were produced by immunoSEQ multiplex PCR, yet TCRdb's version contains in-frame clones alone and is incomplete. Seen here are several thousand clones, less than 40% observed once, and the top ten hold 8% to 8.5%. The sample here was normal lung tissue next to the tumor, taken before any cancer treatment. The receptors originated from a woman aged 40-75 years with stage I lung adenocarcinoma. The CDR3 runs from the conserved cysteine through the conserved F or W. The D gene is left open where the match is weak. Clone size is stated in some rows and not others, as once, few, many or a class when expanded.

>TRBD1|once|TRBV18|TRBJ2-5
TGTGCCAGCTCACCAGATGGGACAGGGGACCAAGAGACCCAGTACTTC
CASSPDGTGDQETQYF
>-|-|TRBV18|TRBJ2-3
TGTGCCAGCTCAGGCCAGGGTTTCGGCACAGATACGCAGTATTTT
CASSGQGFGTDTQYF
>TRBD2|few|TRBV6-8|TRBJ2-1
TGTGCCAGCAGCCCCGGGACTAGCAGGGATGAGCAGTTCTTC
CASSPGTSRDEQFF
>-|-|TRBV23-1|TRBJ1-1
TGCGCCAGCAGTCATACACCGGGACACACTGAAGCTTTCTTT
CASSHTPGHTEAFF
>TRBD1|few|TRBV11-3|TRBJ2-7
TGTGCCAGCAGCTCATCCTGGACAGGCGTTTACGAGCAGTACTTC
CASSSSWTGVYEQYF
>-|-|TRBV6-8|TRBJ2-2
TGTGCCATCAACAAGGGAGAAATCGTCAAGGGGGAGCTGTTTTTT
CAINKGEIVKGELFF
>TRBD1|few|TRBV9|TRBJ2-3
TGTGCCAGCAGTTCGACAGGGGCAGATACGCAGTATTTT
CASSSTGADTQYF
>-|few|TRBV15|TRBJ2-7
TGTGCCACCAGCAGAGTAACGGGAGCAAGGGACTACGAGCAGTACTTC
CATSRVTGARDYEQYF
>TRBD1|-|TRBV11-3|TRBJ2-3
TGTGCCAGCAGCTCGACCGGGACAGGATCAGATACGCAGTATTTT
CASSSTGTGSDTQYF
>-|few|TRBV6-1|TRBJ1-3
TGTGCCAGCAGTGAAGGGAATAGAGACACCATATATTTT
CASSEGNRDTIYF
>-|few|TRBV9|TRBJ2-3
TGTGCCAGCAGCGAGTTGGACAGTGCACACGATACGCAGTATTTT
CASSELDSAHDTQYF
>-|medium-sized|TRBV11-3|TRBJ1-5
TGTGCCAGCAGCTCGACAGGCCCGGGCAATCAGCCCCAGCATTTT
CASSSTGPGNQPQHF
>TRBD1|once|TRBV5-1|TRBJ1-1
TGCGCCAGCAGCTTGAGACAGGGTGGGACTGAAGCTTTCTTT
CASSLRQGGTEAFF
>-|-|TRBV25-1|TRBJ1-3
TGTGCCAGCAGTGACGGGGGGAGAAACACCATATATTTT
CASSDGGRNTIYF
>TRBD1|few|TRBV7-1|TRBJ1-3
TGTGCCAGCAGCCGTGCAGGGGGCGCCGGAAACACCATATATTTT
CASSRAGGAGNTIYF
>-|-|TRBV1|TRBJ2-2
TGCGCCAGCAGCCAGTCGGATTTAGCGGTGTACACCGGGGAGCTGTTTTTT
CASSQSDLAVYTGELFF
>-|-|TRBV15|TRBJ2-2
TGTGCCACCAGCAGTGACGTAGCTACCGGGGAGCTGTTTTTT
CATSSDVATGELFF
>TRBD1|-|TRBV6-8|TRBJ2-1
TGTGCCAGCAGTAGAGACAGGGCCTACAATGAGCAGTTCTTC
CASSRDRAYNEQFF
>TRBD1|few|TRBV18|TRBJ2-1
TGTGCCAGCTCACCACGGGCGACAGGGGGCAATGAGCAGTTCTTC
CASSPRATGGNEQFF
>TRBD1|few|TRBV9|TRBJ1-2
TGTGCCAGCAGCCTTGACAGGGGGCACTATGGCTACACCTTC
CASSLDRGHYGYTF
>-|-|TRBV19|TRBJ1-1
TGTGCCAGTAGTCCCCCGGACCGGGGGGGCACTGAAGCTTTCTTT
CASSPPDRGGTEAFF
>TRBD2|few|TRBV9|TRBJ2-3
TGTGCCAGCAGCCCTGGACTAGCAGATACGCAGTATTTT
CASSPGLADTQYF
>-|-|TRBV11-3|TRBJ2-2
TGTGCCAGCAGCCTACTACCGAACACCGGGGAGCTGTTTTTT
CASSLLPNTGELFF
>-|-|TRBV9|TRBJ1-1
TGTGCCAGCACCGAACGCAGGAACACTGAAGCTTTCTTT
CASTERRNTEAFF
>-|-|TRBV5-1|TRBJ2-2
TGCGCCAGCAGCTTGTATGGACAAGGGGACACCGGGGAGCTGTTTTTT
CASSLYGQGDTGELFF
>-|few|TRBV9|TRBJ1-3
TGTGCCAGCAGTGAACAAAGCTCTGGAAACACCATATATTTT
CASSEQSSGNTIYF
>-|few|TRBV30|TRBJ1-2
TGTGCCTGGAGTGTCGGGGGGAACCGAGGCTACACCTTC
CAWSVGGNRGYTF
>-|few|TRBV6-4|TRBJ2-3
TGTGCCATCAGTGAGGCGTATACGCAGTATTTT
CAISEAYTQYF
>TRBD2|-|TRBV28|TRBJ2-3
TGTGCCAGCCCACCGTTGGTAGGCGGGAGGTCTTTCACAGATACGCAGTATTTT
CASPPLVGGRSFTDTQYF
>-|-|TRBV29-1|TRBJ2-1
TGCAGCGTTGAAGGGACGGGGAGCTTGAATGAGCAGTTCTTC
CSVEGTGSLNEQFF
>-|-|TRBV19|TRBJ1-1
TGTGCCAGTAGTATGTGGGGGAGGAACACTGAAGCTTTCTTT
CASSMWGRNTEAFF
>-|-|TRBV18|TRBJ2-7
TGTGCCAGCTCACCACCGTCGACTCCAACTTCCTACGAGCAGTACTTC
CASSPPSTPTSYEQYF
>TRBD2|once|TRBV10-1|TRBJ2-1
TGCGCCAGCAGTGAAGGGACTAGCGGGGCGAGCTCCTACAATGAGCAGTTCTTC
CASSEGTSGASSYNEQFF
>-|-|TRBV6-8|TRBJ2-3
TGTGCCAGCAGTTACGGCGTAGGGTCGGGCACAGATACGCAGTATTTT
CASSYGVGSGTDTQYF
>-|-|TRBV29-1|TRBJ2-1
TGCAGCGTAAGCCCTAGCTTTTATGAGCAGTTCTTC
CSVSPSFYEQFF
>-|once|TRBV19|TRBJ1-4
TGTGCCAGTACCAAAAGGACGTCAACAACTAATGAAAAACTGTTTTTT
CASTKRTSTTNEKLFF
>TRBD2|few|TRBV6-8|TRBJ2-7
TGTGCCAGCAGTCGACTAGCGGGAGCCGCCGGAGCGGGGGAGCAGTACTTC
CASSRLAGAAGAGEQYF
>TRBD1|-|TRBV23-1|TRBJ2-2
TGCGCCAGCAGGATCGTGGCAGGGGGCCCCAACACCGGGGAGCTGTTTTTT
CASRIVAGGPNTGELFF
>-|large|TRBV11-3|TRBJ1-2
TGTGCCAGCGGTTCACAGAACTTCGGCTATGGCTACACCTTC
CASGSQNFGYGYTF
>TRBD1|-|TRBV6-8|TRBJ1-1
TGTGCCAGCAGATTACCGGGACAGGGGGCCAGGACTGAAGCTTTCTTT
CASRLPGQGARTEAFF
>TRBD1|few|TRBV4-1|TRBJ1-4
TGCGCCAGCAGCCAAGGAACAGGGGAGGAAAAACTATTTTTT
CASSQGTGEEKLFF
>-|few|TRBV6-8|TRBJ1-5
TGTGCCAGCAGCCCCCCGAGCCGGACTACCCGTACTCAGCCCCAGCATTTT
CASSPPSRTTRTQPQHF
>TRBD1|-|TRBV30|TRBJ1-4
TGTGCCTGGAGAGCGCTCCCTCCCCCCCAGGGGGCAACTGCAACTAATGAAAAACTGTTTTTT
CAWRALPPPQGATATNEKLFF
>-|few|TRBV6-8|TRBJ2-1
TGTGCCAGCAGTAGCTACCTGGGTGAGCAGTTCTTC
CASSSYLGEQFF